Listed below are T cell receptor beta chains from one sample, sequenced in a study of T-cell reconstitution after alpha-beta-depleted transplantation in children. TCRdb recomputed calls from the PCR reads with MiXCR, one row per CDR3 protein. The data hold nearly 250,000 distinct CDR3 sequences, with approximately 8.9% observed a single time. The sample in question was PBMCs, mostly from graft donor cells, obtained 180 days after TCRalphabeta/CD19-depleted stem cell transplant. The receptors come from a male patient aged 10 to 17 who had a stem cell transplant for acute lymphoblastic leukemia, so the T cells may come from the graft donor. Each CDR3 is given without its conserved first and last residue. The D gene is left open where the match is weak.

j_call d_call v_call cdr3_aa
TRBJ2-3 TRBD2 TRBV28 ASSLQLADTDTQY
TRBJ2-7 - TRBV5-5 ASSLHLYEQY
TRBJ2-7 - TRBV20-1 SARARTSGEQY
TRBJ2-3 TRBD1 TRBV4-1 ASSQPYRGPGTDTQY
TRBJ2-7 - TRBV7-2 ASSLSGPYEQY
TRBJ1-3 - TRBV5-1 ASSLETAGARAGNTIY
TRBJ1-1 - TRBV10-2 ASSPAQGREGTEAF
TRBJ2-5 TRBD1 TRBV6-1 ASSVTGALGTQY
TRBJ2-1 TRBD1 TRBV20-1 SASQGASYNEQF
TRBJ2-6 - TRBV4-1 ASSPIGSTGANVLT
TRBJ1-3 - TRBV20-1 SATRSWGSGNTIY
TRBJ2-3 - TRBV4-3 ASSLSIADTQY